This T cell receptor (beta chain) was sequenced during a study of T cell changes during pregnancy in multiple sclerosis. Some clones are missing from TCRdb's copy, which holds only in-frame ones; the method was immunoSEQ multiplex PCR. This sample has roughly 100,000 clones; about nine tenths occur once, and the top ten carry less than 2%. This clone occurred a few times. The sample in question was peripheral blood, obtained after pregnancy. This clonotype originated in a female donor with multiple sclerosis, enrolled in a pregnancy study.

CDR3 DNA sequence: TGTGCCAGTAGTGGCCACCGGGACAGGGGACCCTACTCTGGAAACACCATATATTTT. This encodes CASSGHRDRGPYSGNTIYF. V and J are TRBV19 and TRBJ1-3, with 10 bases identical to TRBD1. J lost 0 bases, V lost 5 bases, and 13 bases had no gene match. Germline CDR1 and CDR2: LNHDA and SQIVND (reference sequence). This CDR3 comprises 19 residues.